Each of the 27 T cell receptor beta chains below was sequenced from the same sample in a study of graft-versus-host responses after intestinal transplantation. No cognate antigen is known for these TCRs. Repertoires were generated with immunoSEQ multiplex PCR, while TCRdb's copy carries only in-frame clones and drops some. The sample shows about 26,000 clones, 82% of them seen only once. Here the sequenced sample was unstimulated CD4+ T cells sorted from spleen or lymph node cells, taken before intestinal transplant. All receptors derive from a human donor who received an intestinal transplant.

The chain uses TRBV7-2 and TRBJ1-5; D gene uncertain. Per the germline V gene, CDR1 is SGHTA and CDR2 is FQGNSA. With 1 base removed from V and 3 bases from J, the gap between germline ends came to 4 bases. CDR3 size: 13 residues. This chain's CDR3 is CASSLGINQPQHF. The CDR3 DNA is TGTGCCAGCAGCTTAGGGATCAATCAGCCCCAGCATTTT.

CDR3 region: CASSTGGRGNTIYF. The DNA of the CDR3 is TGTGCCAGCAGTACAGGGGGTAGAGGAAACACCATATATTTT. This sequence joins TRBV6-5 and TRBJ1-3, with 8 bases aligning to TRBD1. The V gene end was trimmed by 5 bases and the J gene end by 4 bases; junction bases not matched to a gene: 4. The germline CDR1 and CDR2 sequences are MNHEY and SVGAGI. This CDR3 contains 14 residues.

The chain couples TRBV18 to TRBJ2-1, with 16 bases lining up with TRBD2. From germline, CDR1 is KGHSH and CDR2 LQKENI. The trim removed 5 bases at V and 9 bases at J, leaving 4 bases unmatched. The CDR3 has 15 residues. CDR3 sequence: CASSTGLAGGGEQFF. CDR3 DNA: TGTGCCAGCTCAACGGGACTAGCGGGAGGGGGTGAGCAGTTCTTC.

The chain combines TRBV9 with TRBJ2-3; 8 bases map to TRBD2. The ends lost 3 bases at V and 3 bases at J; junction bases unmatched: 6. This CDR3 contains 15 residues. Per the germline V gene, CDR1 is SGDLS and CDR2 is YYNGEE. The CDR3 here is CASSGIAGLTDTQYF. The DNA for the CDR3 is TGTGCCAGCAGCGGTATAGCGGGGTTGACAGATACGCAGTATTTT.

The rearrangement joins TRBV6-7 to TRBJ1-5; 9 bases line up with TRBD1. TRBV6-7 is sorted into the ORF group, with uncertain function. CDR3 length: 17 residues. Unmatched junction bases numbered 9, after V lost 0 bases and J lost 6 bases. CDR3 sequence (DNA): TGTGCCAGCAGTTACTCTCATACAGGGGGCGCAGCTCAGCCCCAGCATTTT. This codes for CASSYSHTGGAAQPQHF.

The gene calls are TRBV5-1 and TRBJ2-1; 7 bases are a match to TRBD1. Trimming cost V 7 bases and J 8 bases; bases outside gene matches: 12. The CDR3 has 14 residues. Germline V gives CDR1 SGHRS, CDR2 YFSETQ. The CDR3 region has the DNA TGCGCCAGCCGACAGGGCGGACTCCAGGATGAGCAGTTCTTC. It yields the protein CASRQGGLQDEQFF.

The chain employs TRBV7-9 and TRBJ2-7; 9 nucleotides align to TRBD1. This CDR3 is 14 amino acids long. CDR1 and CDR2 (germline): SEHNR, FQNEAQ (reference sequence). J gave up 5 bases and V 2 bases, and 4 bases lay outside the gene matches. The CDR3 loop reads CASSLPDRGHEQYF. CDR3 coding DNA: TGTGCCAGCAGCTTACCGGACAGGGGCCACGAGCAGTACTTC.

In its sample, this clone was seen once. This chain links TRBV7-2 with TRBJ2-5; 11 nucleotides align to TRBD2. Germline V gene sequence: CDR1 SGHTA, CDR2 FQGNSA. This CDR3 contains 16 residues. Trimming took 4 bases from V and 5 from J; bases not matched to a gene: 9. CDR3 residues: CASSSRRLAGHETQYF. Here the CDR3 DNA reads TGTGCCAGCAGCTCCCGCCGACTAGCGGGACACGAGACCCAGTACTTC. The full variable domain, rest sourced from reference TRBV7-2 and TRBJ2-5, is GAGVSQSPSNKVTEKGKDVELRCDPISGHTALYWYRQSLGQGLEFLIYFQGNSAPDKSGLPSDRFSAERTGGSVSTLTIQRTQQEDSAVYLCASSSRRLAGHETQYFGPGTRLLVL.

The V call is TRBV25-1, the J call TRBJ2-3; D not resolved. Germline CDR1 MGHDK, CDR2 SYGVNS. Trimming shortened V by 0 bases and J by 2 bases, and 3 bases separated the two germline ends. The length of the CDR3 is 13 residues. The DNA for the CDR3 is TGTGCCAGCAGTGAATATACCACAGATACGCAGTATTTT. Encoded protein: CASSEYTTDTQYF.

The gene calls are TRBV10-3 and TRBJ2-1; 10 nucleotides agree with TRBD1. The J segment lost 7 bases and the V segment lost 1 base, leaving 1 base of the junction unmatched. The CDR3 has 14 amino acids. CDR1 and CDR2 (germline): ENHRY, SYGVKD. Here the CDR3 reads CAISEWTGGNEQFF. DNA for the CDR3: TGTGCCATCAGTGAGTGGACAGGGGGGAATGAGCAGTTCTTC.

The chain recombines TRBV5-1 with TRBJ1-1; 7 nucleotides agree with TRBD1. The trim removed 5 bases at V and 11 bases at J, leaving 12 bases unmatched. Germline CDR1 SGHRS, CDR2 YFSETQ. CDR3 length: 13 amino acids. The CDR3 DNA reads TGCGCCAGCAGGACTTTGGGGACAGACGGGGCTTTCTTT. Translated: CASRTLGTDGAFF.

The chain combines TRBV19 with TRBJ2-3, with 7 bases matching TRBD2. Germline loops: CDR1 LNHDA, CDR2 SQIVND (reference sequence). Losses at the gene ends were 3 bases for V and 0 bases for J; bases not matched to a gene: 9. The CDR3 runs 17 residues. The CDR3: CASSIELTSRSTDTQYF. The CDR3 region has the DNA TGTGCCAGTAGTATTGAATTGACTAGCCGGAGCACAGATACGCAGTATTTT.

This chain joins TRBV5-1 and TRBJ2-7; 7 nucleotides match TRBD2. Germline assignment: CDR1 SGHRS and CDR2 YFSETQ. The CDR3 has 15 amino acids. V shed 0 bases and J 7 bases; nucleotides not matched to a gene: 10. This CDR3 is CASSLDPRERVEQYF. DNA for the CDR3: TGCGCCAGCAGCTTGGATCCGCGGGAGAGGGTAGAGCAGTACTTC. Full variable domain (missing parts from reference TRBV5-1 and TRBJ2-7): KAGVTQTPRYLIKTRGQQVTLSCSPISGHRSVSWYQQTPGQGLQFLFEYFSETQRNKGNFPGRFSGRQFSNSRSEMNVSTLELGDSALYLCASSLDPRERVEQYFGPGTRLTVT.

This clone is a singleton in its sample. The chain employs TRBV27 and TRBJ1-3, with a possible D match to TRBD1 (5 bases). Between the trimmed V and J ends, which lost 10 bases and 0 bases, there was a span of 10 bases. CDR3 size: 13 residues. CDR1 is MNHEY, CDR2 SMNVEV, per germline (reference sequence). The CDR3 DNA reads TGTGCCACCCCGACAGTCTCTGGAAACACCATATATTTT. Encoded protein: CATPTVSGNTIYF.

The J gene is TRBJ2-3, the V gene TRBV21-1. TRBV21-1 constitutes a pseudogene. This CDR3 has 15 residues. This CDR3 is CASSKFGPNTDTQYF. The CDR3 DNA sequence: TGTGCCAGCAGCAAATTTGGACCTAACACAGATACGCAGTATTTT.

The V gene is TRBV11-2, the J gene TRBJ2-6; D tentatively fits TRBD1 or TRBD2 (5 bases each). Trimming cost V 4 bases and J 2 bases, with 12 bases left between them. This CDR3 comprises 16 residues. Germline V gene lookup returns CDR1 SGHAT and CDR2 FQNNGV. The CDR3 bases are TGTGCCAGCAGCTCCCTCGGGACCACTGGGGCCAACGTCCTGACTTTC. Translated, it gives CASSSLGTTGANVLTF.

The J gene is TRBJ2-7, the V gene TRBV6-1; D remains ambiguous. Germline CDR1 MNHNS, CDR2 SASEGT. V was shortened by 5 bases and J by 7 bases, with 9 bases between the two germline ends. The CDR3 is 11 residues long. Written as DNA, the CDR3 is TGTGCCAGCAGTATCGGGTGGGAGCAGTACTTC. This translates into CASSIGWEQYF.

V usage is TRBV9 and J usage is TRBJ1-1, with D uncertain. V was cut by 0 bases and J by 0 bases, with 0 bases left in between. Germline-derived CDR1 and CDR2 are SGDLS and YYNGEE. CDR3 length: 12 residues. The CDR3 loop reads CASSVVNTEAFF. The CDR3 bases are TGTGCCAGCAGCGTAGTGAACACTGAAGCTTTCTTT.

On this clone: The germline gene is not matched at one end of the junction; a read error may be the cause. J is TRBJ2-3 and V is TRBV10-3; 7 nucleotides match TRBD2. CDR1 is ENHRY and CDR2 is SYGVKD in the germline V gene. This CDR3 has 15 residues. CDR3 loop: CALSKTSSSTDTQYF. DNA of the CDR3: TGTGCCCTCAGCAAGACTAGCTCCAGCACAGATACGCAGTATTTT.

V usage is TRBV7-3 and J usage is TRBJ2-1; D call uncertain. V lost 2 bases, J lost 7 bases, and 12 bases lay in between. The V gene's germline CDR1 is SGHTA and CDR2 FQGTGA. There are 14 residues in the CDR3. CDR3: CASSLVAPTNEQFF. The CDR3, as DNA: TGTGCCAGCAGCTTAGTAGCTCCGACGAATGAGCAGTTCTTC.

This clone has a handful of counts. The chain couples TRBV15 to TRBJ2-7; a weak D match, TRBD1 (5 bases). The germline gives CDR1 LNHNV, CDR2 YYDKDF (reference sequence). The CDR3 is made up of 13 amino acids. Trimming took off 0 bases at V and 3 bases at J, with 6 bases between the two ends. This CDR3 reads CATSRDRDYEQYF. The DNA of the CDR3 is TGTGCCACCAGCAGAGACAGGGACTACGAGCAGTACTTC.

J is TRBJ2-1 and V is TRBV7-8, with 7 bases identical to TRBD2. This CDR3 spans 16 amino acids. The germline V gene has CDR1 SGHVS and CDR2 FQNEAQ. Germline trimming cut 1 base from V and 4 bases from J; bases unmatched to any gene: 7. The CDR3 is CASSLDASGFYNEQFF. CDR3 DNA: TGTGCCAGCAGCTTAGATGCTAGCGGCTTTTACAATGAGCAGTTCTTC.

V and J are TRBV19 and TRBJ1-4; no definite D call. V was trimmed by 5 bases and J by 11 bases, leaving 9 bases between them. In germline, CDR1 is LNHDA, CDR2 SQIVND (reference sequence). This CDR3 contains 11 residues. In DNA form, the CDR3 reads TGTGCCAGTAGTCTACAAGAGAAACTGTTTTTT. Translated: CASSLQEKLFF.

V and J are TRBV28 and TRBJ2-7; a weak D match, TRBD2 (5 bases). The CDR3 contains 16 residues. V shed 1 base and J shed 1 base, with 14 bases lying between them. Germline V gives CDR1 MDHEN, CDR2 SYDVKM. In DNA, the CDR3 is TGTGCCAGCAGTTTATCGGACGGGATGAGGTCCTACGAGCAGTACTTC. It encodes CASSLSDGMRSYEQYF.

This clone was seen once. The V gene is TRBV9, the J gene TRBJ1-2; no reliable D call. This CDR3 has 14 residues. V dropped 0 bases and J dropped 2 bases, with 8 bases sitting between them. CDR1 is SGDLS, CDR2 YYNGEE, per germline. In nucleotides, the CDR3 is TGTGCCAGCAGCGTAGGAATTGGGAACTATGGCTACACCTTC. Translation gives CASSVGIGNYGYTF. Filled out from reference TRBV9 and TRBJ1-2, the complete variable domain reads DSGVTQTPKHLITATGQRVTLRCSPRSGDLSVYWYQQSLDQGLQFLIQYYNGEERAKGNILERFSAQQFPDLHSELNLSSLELGDSALYFCASSVGIGNYGYTFGSGTRLTVV.

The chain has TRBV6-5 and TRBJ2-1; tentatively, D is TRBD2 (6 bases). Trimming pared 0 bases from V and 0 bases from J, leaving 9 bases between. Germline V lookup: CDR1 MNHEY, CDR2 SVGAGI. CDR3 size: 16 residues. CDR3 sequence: CASSYSGGTSYNEQFF. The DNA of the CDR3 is TGTGCCAGCAGTTACTCGGGCGGGACCTCCTACAATGAGCAGTTCTTC.

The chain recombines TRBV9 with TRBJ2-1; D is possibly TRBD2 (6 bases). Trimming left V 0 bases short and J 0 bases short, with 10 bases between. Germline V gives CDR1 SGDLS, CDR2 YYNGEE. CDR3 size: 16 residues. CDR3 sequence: CASSVGAGPSYNEQFF. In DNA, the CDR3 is TGTGCCAGCAGCGTAGGCGCGGGGCCCTCCTACAATGAGCAGTTCTTC. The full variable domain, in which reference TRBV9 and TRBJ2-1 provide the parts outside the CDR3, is DSGVTQTPKHLITATGQRVTLRCSPRSGDLSVYWYQQSLDQGLQFLIQYYNGEERAKGNILERFSAQQFPDLHSELNLSSLELGDSALYFCASSVGAGPSYNEQFFGPGTRLTVL.